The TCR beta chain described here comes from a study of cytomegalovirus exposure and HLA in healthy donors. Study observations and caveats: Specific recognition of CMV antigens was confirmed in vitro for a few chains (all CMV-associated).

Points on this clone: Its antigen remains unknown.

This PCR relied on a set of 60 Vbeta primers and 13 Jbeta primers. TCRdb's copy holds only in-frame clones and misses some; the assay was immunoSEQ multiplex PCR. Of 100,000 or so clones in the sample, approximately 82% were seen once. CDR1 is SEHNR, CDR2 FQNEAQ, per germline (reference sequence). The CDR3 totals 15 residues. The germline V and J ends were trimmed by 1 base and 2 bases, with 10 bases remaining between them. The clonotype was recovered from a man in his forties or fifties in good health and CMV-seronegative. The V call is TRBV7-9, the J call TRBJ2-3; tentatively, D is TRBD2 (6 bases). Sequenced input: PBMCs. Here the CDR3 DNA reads TGTGCCAGCAGCTTAGGTGGGGGGAACACAGATACGCAGTATTTT. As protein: CASSLGGGNTDTQYF.